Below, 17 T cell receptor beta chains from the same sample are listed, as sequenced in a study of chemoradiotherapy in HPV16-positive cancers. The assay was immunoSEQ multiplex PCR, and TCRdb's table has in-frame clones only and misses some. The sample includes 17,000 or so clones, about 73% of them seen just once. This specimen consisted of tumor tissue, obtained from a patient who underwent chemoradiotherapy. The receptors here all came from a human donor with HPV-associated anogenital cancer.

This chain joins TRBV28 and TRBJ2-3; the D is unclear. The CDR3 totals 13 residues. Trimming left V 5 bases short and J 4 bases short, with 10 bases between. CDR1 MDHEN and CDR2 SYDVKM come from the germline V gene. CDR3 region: CASSPRWADTQYF. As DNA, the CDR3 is TGTGCCAGCAGTCCCCGGTGGGCAGATACGCAGTATTTT.

CDR3 coding DNA: TGTGCCACCAGCAGAGCTTACAGGGAGAAGCCCCAGCATTTT. Translated, it gives CATSRAYREKPQHF. J is TRBJ1-5 and V is TRBV15; D perhaps matches TRBD1 (6 bases). Trimming took off 1 base at V and 8 bases at J, with 12 bases between the two ends. In germline, CDR1 is LNHNV, CDR2 YYDKDF (reference sequence). This CDR3 comprises 14 residues.

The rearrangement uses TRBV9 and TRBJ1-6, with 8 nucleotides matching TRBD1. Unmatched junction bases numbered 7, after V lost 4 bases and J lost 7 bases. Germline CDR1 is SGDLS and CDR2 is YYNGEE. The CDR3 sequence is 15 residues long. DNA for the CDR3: TGTGCCAGCAGCACCGGACAGGGTGGAAATTCACCCCTCCACTTT. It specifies CASSTGQGGNSPLHF. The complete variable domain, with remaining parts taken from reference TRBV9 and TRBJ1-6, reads DSGVTQTPKHLITATGQRVTLRCSPRSGDLSVYWYQQSLDQGLQFLIQYYNGEERAKGNILERFSAQQFPDLHSELNLSSLELGDSALYFCASSTGQGGNSPLHFGNGTRLTVT.

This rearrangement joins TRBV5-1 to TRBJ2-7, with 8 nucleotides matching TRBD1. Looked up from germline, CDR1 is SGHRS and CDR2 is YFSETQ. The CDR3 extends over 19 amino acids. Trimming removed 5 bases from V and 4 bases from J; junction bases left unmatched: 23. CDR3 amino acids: CASRSIWTGLNSVGYEQYF. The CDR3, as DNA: TGCGCCAGCAGATCCATCTGGACAGGGCTTAACTCGGTCGGGTACGAGCAGTACTTC.

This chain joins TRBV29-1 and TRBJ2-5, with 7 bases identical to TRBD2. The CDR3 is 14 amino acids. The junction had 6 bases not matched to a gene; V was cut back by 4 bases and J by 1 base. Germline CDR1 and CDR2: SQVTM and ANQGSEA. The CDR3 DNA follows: TGCAGCGTTGGGGGGGGACGTATCCAAGAGACCCAGTACTTC. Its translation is CSVGGGRIQETQYF.

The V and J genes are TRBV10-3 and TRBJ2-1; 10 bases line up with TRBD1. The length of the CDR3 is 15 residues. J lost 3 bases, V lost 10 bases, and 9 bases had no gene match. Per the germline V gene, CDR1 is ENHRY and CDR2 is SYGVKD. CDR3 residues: CATISRDRGYNEQFF. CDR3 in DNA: TGTGCCACCATTTCTCGGGACAGGGGCTACAATGAGCAGTTCTTC.

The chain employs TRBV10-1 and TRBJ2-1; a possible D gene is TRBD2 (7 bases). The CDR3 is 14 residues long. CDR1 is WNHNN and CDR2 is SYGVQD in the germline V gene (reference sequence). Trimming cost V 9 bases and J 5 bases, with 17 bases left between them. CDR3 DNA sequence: TGCGCCAGTACCCGGGGGGCCCAGGACAATGAGCAGTTCTTC. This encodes CASTRGAQDNEQFF.

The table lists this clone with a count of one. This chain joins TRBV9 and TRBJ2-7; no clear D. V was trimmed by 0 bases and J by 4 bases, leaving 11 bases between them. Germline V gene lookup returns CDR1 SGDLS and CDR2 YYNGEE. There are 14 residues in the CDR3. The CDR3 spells CASSVASQGYEQYF. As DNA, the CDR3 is TGTGCCAGCAGCGTAGCCAGTCAAGGTTACGAGCAGTACTTC. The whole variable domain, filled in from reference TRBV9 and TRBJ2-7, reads DSGVTQTPKHLITATGQRVTLRCSPRSGDLSVYWYQQSLDQGLQFLIQYYNGEERAKGNILERFSAQQFPDLHSELNLSSLELGDSALYFCASSVASQGYEQYFGPGTRLTVT.

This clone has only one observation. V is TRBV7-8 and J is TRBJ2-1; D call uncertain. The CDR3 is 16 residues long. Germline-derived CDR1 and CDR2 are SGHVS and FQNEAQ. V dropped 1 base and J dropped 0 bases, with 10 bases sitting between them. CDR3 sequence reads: CASSLVLGSSYNEQFF. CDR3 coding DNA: TGTGCCAGCAGCTTAGTGCTGGGCAGCTCCTACAATGAGCAGTTCTTC.

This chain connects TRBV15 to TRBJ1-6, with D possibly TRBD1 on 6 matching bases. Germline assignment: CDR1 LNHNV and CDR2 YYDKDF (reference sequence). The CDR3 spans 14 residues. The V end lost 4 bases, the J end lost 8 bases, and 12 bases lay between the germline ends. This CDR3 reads CATSTDSTHSPLHF. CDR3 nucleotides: TGTGCCACCAGCACGGACAGCACTCATTCACCCCTCCACTTT.

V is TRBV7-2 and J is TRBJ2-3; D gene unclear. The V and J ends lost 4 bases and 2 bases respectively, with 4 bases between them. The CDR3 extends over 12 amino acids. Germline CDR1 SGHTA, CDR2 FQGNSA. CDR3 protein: CASSWTTDTQYF. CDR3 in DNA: TGTGCCAGCAGCTGGACCACAGATACGCAGTATTTT.

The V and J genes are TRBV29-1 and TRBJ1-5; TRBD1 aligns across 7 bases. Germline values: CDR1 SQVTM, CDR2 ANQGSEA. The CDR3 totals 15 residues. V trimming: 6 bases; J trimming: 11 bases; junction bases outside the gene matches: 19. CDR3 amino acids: CSVAVEGAFLSTQHF. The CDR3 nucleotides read TGCAGCGTCGCGGTGGAGGGGGCCTTCTTATCGACCCAGCATTTT.

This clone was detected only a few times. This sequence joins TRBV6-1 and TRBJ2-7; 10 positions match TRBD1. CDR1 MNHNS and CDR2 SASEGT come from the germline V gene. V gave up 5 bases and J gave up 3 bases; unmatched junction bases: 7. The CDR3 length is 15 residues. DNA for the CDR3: TGTGCCAGCAGTCTAAGGGGGACAGGGGACTACGAGCAGTACTTC. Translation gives CASSLRGTGDYEQYF.

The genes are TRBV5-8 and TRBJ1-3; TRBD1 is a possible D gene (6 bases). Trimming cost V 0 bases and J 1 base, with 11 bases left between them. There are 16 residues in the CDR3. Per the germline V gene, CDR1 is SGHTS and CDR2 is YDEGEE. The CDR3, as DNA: TGTGCCAGCAGCTTGGGTGGGGGCCTATCTGGAAACACCATATATTTT. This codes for CASSLGGGLSGNTIYF.

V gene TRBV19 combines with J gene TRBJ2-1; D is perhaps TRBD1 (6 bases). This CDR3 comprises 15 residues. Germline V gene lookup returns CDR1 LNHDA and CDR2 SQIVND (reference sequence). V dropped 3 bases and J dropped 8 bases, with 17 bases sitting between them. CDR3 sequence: CASSIPGRGSDEQFF. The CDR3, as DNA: TGTGCCAGTAGTATCCCGGGCAGGGGCTCGGATGAGCAGTTCTTC. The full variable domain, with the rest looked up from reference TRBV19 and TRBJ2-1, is DGGITQSPKYLFRKEGQNVTLSCEQNLNHDAMYWYRQDPGQGLRLIYYSQIVNDFQKGDIAEGYSVSREKKESFPLTVTSAQKNPTAFYLCASSIPGRGSDEQFFGPGTRLTVL.

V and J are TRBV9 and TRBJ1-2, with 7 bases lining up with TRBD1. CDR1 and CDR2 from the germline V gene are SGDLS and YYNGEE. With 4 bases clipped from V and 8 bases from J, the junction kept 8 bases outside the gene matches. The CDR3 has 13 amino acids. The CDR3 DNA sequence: TGTGCCAGCAGCACGACAGGGCAGGGCGGCTACACCTTC. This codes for CASSTTGQGGYTF.

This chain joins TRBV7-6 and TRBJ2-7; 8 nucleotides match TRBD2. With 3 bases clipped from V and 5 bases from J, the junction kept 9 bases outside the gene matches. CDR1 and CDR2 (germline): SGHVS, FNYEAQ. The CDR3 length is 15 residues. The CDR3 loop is CASSLQPSGSHEQYF. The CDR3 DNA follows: TGTGCCAGCAGCTTGCAGCCAAGCGGGAGCCACGAGCAGTACTTC.